This T cell receptor (beta chain) is drawn from a study of T-cell reconstitution after alpha-beta-depleted transplantation in children. Researchers prepared the TCRbeta library using unique molecular identifiers, the study reports. TCRdb reprocessed the PCR reads with MiXCR, giving one entry per CDR3 protein. The sample lists hundreds of thousands of distinct CDR3 sequences, around 15% occurring once. This clonotype was seen more than once but under ten times. Its matching antigen is unknown. The junction had 9 bases not matched to a gene; V was cut back by 5 bases and J by 4 bases. The CDR3 contains 15 residues. Per germline, CDR1 LGHNA and CDR2 YSLEER. Study-wide results and limits: Expanded graft clones, several hundred of them, were reportedly the source of alpha-beta T cells about two months after transplant. Recipient T cells and thymic progenitors that survived gave rise to the high TCRbeta diversity observed at day 60 in some patients. From newly produced T cells came most of the T-cell counts and diversity one year after transplant.

This chain connects TRBV4-3 to TRBJ2-3; TRBD2 matches at 7 bases. The sequencing here drew on PBMCs, mostly from graft donor cells, taken 360 days after TCRalphabeta/CD19-depleted stem cell transplant. The TCR comes from a boy under three years old who had a stem cell transplant for Wiskott-Aldrich syndrome, so the T cells may come from the graft donor. The CDR3 protein is CASSFSGLVPDTQYF. The CDR3 DNA reads TGCGCCAGCAGCTTTAGCGGGTTGGTCCCAGATACGCAGTATTTT.